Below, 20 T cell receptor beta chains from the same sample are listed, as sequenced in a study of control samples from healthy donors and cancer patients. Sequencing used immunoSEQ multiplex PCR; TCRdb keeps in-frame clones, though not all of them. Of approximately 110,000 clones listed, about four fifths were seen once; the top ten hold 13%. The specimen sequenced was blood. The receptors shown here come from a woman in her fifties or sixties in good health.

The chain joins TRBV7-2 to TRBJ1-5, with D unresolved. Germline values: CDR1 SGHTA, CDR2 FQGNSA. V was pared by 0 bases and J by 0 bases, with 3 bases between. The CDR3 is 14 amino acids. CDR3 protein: CASSLASSNQPQHF. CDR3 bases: TGTGCCAGCAGCTTAGCTAGTAGCAATCAGCCCCAGCATTTT.

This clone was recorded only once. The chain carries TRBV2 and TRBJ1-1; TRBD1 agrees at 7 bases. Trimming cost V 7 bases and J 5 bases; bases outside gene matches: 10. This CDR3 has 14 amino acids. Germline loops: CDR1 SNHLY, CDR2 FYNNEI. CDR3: CASKSDRVGTEAFF. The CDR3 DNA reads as TGTGCCAGCAAATCAGACAGGGTGGGGACTGAAGCTTTCTTT. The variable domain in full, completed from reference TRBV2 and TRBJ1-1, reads EPEVTQTPSHQVTQMGQEVILRCVPISNHLYFYWYRQILGQKVEFLVSFYNNEISEKSEIFDDQFSVERPDGSNFTLKIRSTKLEDSAMYFCASKSDRVGTEAFFGQGTRLTVV.

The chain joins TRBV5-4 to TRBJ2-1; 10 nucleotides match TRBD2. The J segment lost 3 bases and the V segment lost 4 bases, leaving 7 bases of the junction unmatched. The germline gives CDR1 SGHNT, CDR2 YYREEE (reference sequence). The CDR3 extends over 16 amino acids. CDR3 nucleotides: TGTGCCAGCAGCATTGGGTCTAGCGGGGGCTACAATGAGCAGTTCTTC. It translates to CASSIGSSGGYNEQFF.

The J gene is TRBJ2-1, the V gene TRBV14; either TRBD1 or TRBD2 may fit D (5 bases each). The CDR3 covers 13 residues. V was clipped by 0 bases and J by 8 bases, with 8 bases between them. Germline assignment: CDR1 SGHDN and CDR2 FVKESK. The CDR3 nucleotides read TGTGCCAGCAGCCAAGATCTGGGGGATGAGCAGTTCTTC. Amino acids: CASSQDLGDEQFF. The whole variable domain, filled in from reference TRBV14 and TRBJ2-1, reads EAGVTQFPSHSVIEKGQTVTLRCDPISGHDNLYWYRRVMGKEIKFLLHFVKESKQDESGMPNNRFLAERTGGTYSTLKVQPAELEDSGVYFCASSQDLGDEQFFGPGTRLTVL.

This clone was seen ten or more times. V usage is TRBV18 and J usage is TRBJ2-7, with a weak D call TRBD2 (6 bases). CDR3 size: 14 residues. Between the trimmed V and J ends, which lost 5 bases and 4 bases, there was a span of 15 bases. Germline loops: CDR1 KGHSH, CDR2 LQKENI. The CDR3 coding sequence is TGTGCCAGCTCAAACACGGAGGGAACTTACGAGCAGTACTTC. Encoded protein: CASSNTEGTYEQYF.

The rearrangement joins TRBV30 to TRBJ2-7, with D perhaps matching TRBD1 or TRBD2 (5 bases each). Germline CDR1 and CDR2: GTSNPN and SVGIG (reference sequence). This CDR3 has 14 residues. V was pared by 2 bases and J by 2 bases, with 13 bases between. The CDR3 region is CAWSRGTGAYEQYF. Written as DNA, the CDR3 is TGTGCCTGGAGTAGAGGGACGGGTGCCTACGAGCAGTACTTC.

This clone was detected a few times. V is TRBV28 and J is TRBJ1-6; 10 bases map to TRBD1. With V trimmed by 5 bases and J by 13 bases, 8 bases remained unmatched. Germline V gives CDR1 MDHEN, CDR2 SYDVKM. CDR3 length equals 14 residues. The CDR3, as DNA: TGTGCCAGCAGTGGCCGGGGACAGGGGCCCCCCCTCCACTTT. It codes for CASSGRGQGPPLHF. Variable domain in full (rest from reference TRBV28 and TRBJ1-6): DVKVTQSSRYLVKRTGEKVFLECVQDMDHENMFWYRQDPGLGLRLIYFSYDVKMKEKGDIPEGYSVSREKKERFSLILESASTNQTSMYLCASSGRGQGPPLHFGNGTRLTVT.

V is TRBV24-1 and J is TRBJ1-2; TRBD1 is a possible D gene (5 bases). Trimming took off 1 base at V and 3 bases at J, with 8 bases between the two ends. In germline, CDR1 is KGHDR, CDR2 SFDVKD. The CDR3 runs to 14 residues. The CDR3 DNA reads TGTGCCACCAGTGATTTTGGCAGGGACTATGGCTACACCTTC. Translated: CATSDFGRDYGYTF.

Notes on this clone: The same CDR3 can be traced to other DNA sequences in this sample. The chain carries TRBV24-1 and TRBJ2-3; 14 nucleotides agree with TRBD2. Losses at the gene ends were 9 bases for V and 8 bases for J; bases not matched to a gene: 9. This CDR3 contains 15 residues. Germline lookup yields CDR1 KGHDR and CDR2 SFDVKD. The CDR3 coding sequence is TGTGCCACCTCGACTAGCGGGAGGGGGCACGGTACGCAGTATTTT. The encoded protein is CATSTSGRGHGTQYF.

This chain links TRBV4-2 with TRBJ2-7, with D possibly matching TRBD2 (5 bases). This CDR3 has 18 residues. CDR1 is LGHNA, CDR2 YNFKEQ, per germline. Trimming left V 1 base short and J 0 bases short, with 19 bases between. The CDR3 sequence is CASSQGDRFSSGSYEQYF. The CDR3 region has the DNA TGTGCCAGCAGCCAAGGGGATCGGTTCTCGAGCGGCTCCTACGAGCAGTACTTC.

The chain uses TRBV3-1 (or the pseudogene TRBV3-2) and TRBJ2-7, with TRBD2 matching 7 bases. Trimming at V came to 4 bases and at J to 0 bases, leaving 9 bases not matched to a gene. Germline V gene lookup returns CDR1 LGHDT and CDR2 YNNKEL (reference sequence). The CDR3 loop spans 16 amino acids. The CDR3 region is CASSPTPGGSSYEQYF. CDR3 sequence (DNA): TGTGCCAGCAGCCCCACCCCTGGCGGGAGCTCCTACGAGCAGTACTTC.

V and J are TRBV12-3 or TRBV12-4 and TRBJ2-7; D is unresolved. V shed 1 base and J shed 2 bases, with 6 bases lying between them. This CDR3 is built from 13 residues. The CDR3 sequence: CASSLGTPYEQYF. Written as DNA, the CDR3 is TGTGCCAGCAGTTTAGGGACGCCCTACGAGCAGTACTTC.

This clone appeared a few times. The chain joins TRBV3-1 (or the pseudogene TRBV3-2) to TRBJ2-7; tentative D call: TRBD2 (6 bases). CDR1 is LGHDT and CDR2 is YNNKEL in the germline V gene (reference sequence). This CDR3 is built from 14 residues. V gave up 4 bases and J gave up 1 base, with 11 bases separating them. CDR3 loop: CASSPGDFSYEQYF. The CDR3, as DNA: TGTGCCAGCAGCCCCGGGGACTTTTCCTACGAGCAGTACTTC.

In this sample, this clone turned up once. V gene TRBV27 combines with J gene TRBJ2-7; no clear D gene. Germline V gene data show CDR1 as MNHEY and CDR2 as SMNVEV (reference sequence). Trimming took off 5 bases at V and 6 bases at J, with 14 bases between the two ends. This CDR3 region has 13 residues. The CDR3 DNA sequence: TGTGCCAGCAGTGCCTCTGGTGGTCGCGAGCAGTACTTC. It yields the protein CASSASGGREQYF.

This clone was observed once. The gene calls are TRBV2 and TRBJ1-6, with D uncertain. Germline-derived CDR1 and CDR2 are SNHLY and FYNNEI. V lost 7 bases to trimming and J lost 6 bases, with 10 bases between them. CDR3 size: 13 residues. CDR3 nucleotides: TGTGCCAGCAACCCCCTGGCTAATTCACCCCTCCACTTT. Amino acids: CASNPLANSPLHF. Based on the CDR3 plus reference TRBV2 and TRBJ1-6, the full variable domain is EPEVTQTPSHQVTQMGQEVILRCVPISNHLYFYWYRQILGQKVEFLVSFYNNEISEKSEIFDDQFSVERPDGSNFTLKIRSTKLEDSAMYFCASNPLANSPLHFGNGTRLTVT.

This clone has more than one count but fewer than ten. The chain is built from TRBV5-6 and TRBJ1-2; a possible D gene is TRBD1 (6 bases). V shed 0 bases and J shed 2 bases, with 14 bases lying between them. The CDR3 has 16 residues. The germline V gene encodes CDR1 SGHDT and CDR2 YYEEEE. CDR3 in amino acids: CASSLVGQGRNYGYTF. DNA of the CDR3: TGTGCCAGCAGCTTGGTTGGCCAGGGGAGGAACTATGGCTACACCTTC.

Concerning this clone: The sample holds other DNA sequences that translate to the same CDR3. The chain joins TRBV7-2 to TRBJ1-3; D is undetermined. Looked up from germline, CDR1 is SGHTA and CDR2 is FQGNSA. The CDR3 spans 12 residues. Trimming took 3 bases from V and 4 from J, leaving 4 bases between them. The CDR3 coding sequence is TGTGCCAGCAGCTTGGGCGGAAACACCATATATTTT. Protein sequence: CASSLGGNTIYF.

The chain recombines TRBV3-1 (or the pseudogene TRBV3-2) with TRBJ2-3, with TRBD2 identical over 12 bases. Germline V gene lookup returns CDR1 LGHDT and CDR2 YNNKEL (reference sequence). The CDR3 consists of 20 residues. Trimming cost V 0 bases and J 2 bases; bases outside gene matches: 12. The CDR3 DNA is TGTGCCAGCAGCCAAGATACCCCCCTAGCGGGAGGGAGGGTCACAGATACGCAGTATTTT. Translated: CASSQDTPLAGGRVTDTQYF.

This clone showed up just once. CDR3 bases: TGTGCCAGCAGCTCGCTCACCGGGACAGGACGCTACGAGCAGTACTTC. Protein: CASSSLTGTGRYEQYF. This chain joins TRBV7-9 and TRBJ2-7, with 8 nucleotides matching TRBD1. V gave up 4 bases and J gave up 3 bases; unmatched junction bases: 11. The CDR3 loop spans 16 amino acids. The germline V gene encodes CDR1 SEHNR and CDR2 FQNEAQ (reference sequence).

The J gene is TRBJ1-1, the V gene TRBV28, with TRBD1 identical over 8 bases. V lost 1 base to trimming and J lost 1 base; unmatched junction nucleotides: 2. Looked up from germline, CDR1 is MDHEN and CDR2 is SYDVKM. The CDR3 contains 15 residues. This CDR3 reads CASSLLGQGNTEAFF. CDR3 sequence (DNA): TGTGCCAGCAGTTTATTAGGACAGGGGAACACTGAAGCTTTCTTT.